The subject of this entry is one TCR beta chain. Its antigen remains unknown. This sample stems from a study of cytomegalovirus exposure and HLA in healthy donors. In germline, CDR1 is SGHNT, CDR2 YYREEE (reference sequence). After removal of 4 bases from V and 3 bases from J, the junction contained 5 bases not matched to a gene. This CDR3 region has 15 residues. This PCR relied on a set of 60 Vbeta primers and 13 Jbeta primers. Original analysis: A later analysis tallied tens of millions of unique TCR beta chains, some 12 million of them shared. Data came from immunoSEQ multiplex PCR; TCRdb stores just in-frame clones and leaves some out. V and J calls and clone size are as listed in that table; D and trimming were resolved from the DNA. The sample includes roughly 100,000 clones, approximately 82% of them seen just once. Notes on the study in general: Roughly even sequencing depth across donors was the assumption behind the presence/absence analyses. Among donors in an Asian-associated ancestry cluster, a later analysis reportedly found fewer N-insertions than the approximately 670-donor mean. It was shown in a later analysis that HLA-associated TCR beta chains were more clonally expanded than other, equally common chains.

This sequence joins TRBV5-4 and TRBJ1-3; 9 positions agree with TRBD1. The material sequenced was PBMCs. The receptor's source is a man aged 40-49 years in good health and CMV-seropositive. CDR3 protein: CASSPTGGVGNTIYF. The CDR3 DNA sequence: TGTGCCAGCAGCCCTACAGGGGGCGTTGGAAACACCATATATTTT.